The clone carrying this T cell receptor (beta chain) has only a few counts. Its target is not known. This sample is drawn from a study of identical twins. The study's findings and limits: The conclusions drew on cross-sectional statistical analysis instead of tracking the same donors.

A single record per CDR3 protein comes from TCRdb applying MiXCR to the 5' RACE reads. The table shows roughly 480,000 distinct CDR3 sequences, with 20% to 25% occurring only once. This CDR3 contains 14 residues. In germline, CDR1 is MNHEY, CDR2 SMNVEV (reference sequence). Trimming pared 4 bases from V and 3 bases from J, leaving 13 bases between. The same sample was also studied in work on T cells expressing NK-cell markers. That paper adds: The authors derived TCR beta repertoires from sorted CD3+CD56+NKG2C+, CD3+CD56+NKG2C- and CD3+CD56-NKG2C+ T cells. One of the eight sequenced donors was seronegative, whereas the other seven were HCMV-seropositive. Several experiments added an anti-gamma-delta TCR antibody to sort only alpha-beta TCR T cells.

This chain links TRBV27 with TRBJ2-7, with D hard to call. The sequencing sample was made of CD4+ T cells sorted from blood. The TCR sequence derives from a woman aged 18 to 35 in good health. DNA for the CDR3: TGTGCCAGCAGTTCCTCGTATTACGGCTACGAGCAGTACTTC. Amino acid sequence: CASSSSYYGYEQYF.